Listed below are T cell receptor beta chains from one sample, sequenced in a study of T cells in Graves' hyperthyroidism and ophthalmopathy. TCRdb itself ran the multiplex PCR reads through MiXCR, one entry per CDR3 protein. The sample holds around 300,000 distinct CDR3 sequences, about an eighth seen once. Specimen: blood. The source of these receptors is a woman aged 40 to 50 with Graves' hyperthyroidism. Both conserved end residues are part of each CDR3. The order of the fields is clone size, D gene, V gene, J gene, CDR3 DNA, CDR3 protein. The D gene is left open where the match is weak. Clone size is not always given. Where it is, it says once, few, many or a class for expanded clones.

>many|NA|TRBV5-1|TRBJ2-2
TGCGCCAGCAGCTTGTGGGGCGCACAGACCGGGGAGCTGTTTTTT
CASSLWGAQTGELFF
>many|NA|TRBV28|TRBJ1-5
TGTGCCAGCAGTACCCCTTCGGCTAGCAATCAGCCCCAGCATTTT
CASSTPSASNQPQHF
>NA|NA|TRBV2|TRBJ1-5
TGTGCCAGCAGTGTTCAGGCCCTCCAGAATCAGCCCCAGCATTTT
CASSVQALQNQPQHF
>many|TRBD1|TRBV6-1|TRBJ1-4
TGTGCCAGCAGTGCTAGGGGGCGGACAACTAATGAAAAACTGTTTTTT
CASSARGRTTNEKLFF
>few|NA|TRBV5-8|TRBJ1-1
TGTGCCAGCAGCTTTTCAGGGGAAAACACTGAAGCTTTCTTT
CASSFSGENTEAFF
>NA|NA|TRBV5-1|TRBJ2-5
TGCGCCAGCACCGAGGCGGGATCAGTTGAGACCCAGTACTTC
CASTEAGSVETQYF
>many|NA|TRBV5-6|TRBJ2-3
TGTGCCAGCAGCACCCGAGTTTCAGATACGCAGTATTTT
CASSTRVSDTQYF
>many|NA|TRBV4-1|TRBJ1-2
TGCGCCAGCAGCCAAGCGTGGGGGGAGAACTATGGCTACACCTTC
CASSQAWGENYGYTF
>many|TRBD1|TRBV6-1|TRBJ2-5
TGTGCCAGCACCCGACCTGGGACAGGGGAAGAGACCCAGTACTTC
CASTRPGTGEETQYF
>NA|TRBD1|TRBV2|TRBJ1-3
TGTGCCAGCAGTTCCTCCAGGGGGCAAGGAAACACCATATATTTT
CASSSSRGQGNTIYF
>many|NA|TRBV30|TRBJ1-2
TGTGCCTGGACCCTTGACAGCCTCGCATATGGCTACACCTTC
CAWTLDSLAYGYTF
>few|TRBD1|TRBV5-1|TRBJ2-5
TGCGCCAGCAGCCAAATTCCGGGACAGGGGCCAGAGACCCAGTACTTC
CASSQIPGQGPETQYF
>many|NA|TRBV9|TRBJ1-1
TGTGCCAGCAGCCCGCACGTGGGTGCTGAAGCTTTCTTT
CASSPHVGAEAFF
>many|NA|TRBV10-3|TRBJ1-4
TGTGCCATCAGTGAAAGACCGGATGAAAAACTGTTTTTT
CAISERPDEKLFF
>few|NA|TRBV20-1|TRBJ1-1
TGCAGTGCTAGCCCGGACAGACCCGACCACACTGAAGCTTTCTTT
CSASPDRPDHTEAFF
>many|TRBD2|TRBV2|TRBJ2-1
TGTGCCAGCAGTGTGGGCGGGAGTTTGTACAATGAGCAGTTCTTC
CASSVGGSLYNEQFF
>NA|NA|TRBV19|TRBJ2-5
TGTGCCGTTATGATCGGAGAGACCCAGTACTTC
CAVMIGETQYF
>few|NA|TRBV29-1|TRBJ1-1
TGCAGCGCCCTAGGGGAGAACACTGAAGCTTTCTTT
CSALGENTEAFF
>NA|NA|TRBV6-1|TRBJ2-2
TGTGCCAGCAGGCCTGGAGACTCTAACACCGGGGAGCTGTTTTTT
CASRPGDSNTGELFF
>few|NA|TRBV13|TRBJ1-1
TGTGCCAGCAGTCTACAGGGTTCAGACTCTTTCTTT
CASSLQGSDSFF
>NA|NA|TRBV18|TRBJ2-3
TGTGCCAGCTCACCACCGCAATCCCTCCCGGGGGATACGCAGTATTTT
CASSPPQSLPGDTQYF
>many|NA|TRBV4-2|TRBJ2-3
TGTGCCAGCAGCCAAGATGGGACAGATACGCAGTATTTT
CASSQDGTDTQYF
>many|NA|TRBV12-3/TRBV12-4|TRBJ2-1
TGTGCCAGCAGACCTTATGGGAATGAGCAGTTCTTC
CASRPYGNEQFF
>many|NA|TRBV28|TRBJ1-1
TGTGCCAGCAGTTTAGGAAAGTTAATCACTGAAGCTTTCTTT
CASSLGKLITEAFF
>many|TRBD1|TRBV28|TRBJ1-1
TGTGCCAGCAGTTTACAGGGGGCAGTGAACACTGAAGCTTTCTTT
CASSLQGAVNTEAFF
>many|NA|TRBV2|TRBJ2-1
TGTGCCAGCAGTGTGACAGTTTACAATGAGCAGTTCTTC
CASSVTVYNEQFF
>many|NA|TRBV3-1|TRBJ2-2
TGTGCCAGCAGCCAAGTTAGGGCCACCGGGGAGCTGTTTTTT
CASSQVRATGELFF
>many|TRBD2|TRBV2|TRBJ2-3
TGTGCCAGCAGTGACGGGACTAGCGCCCACACAGATACGCAGTATTTT
CASSDGTSAHTDTQYF
>many|TRBD1|TRBV6-6|TRBJ1-1
TGTGCCAGCAGTTACAGACAGGGCTCTGAAGCTTTCTTT
CASSYRQGSEAFF
>many|TRBD2|TRBV28|TRBJ2-7
TGTGCCAGCAGTTTAGGAGCGGGGCGGGCCTCCTACGAGCAGTACTTC
CASSLGAGRASYEQYF
>NA|NA|TRBV5-1|TRBJ2-1
TGCGCCAGCAGCTTGGACGTATATGAGCAGTTCTTC
CASSLDVYEQFF
>many|TRBD1|TRBV18|TRBJ1-1
TGTGCCAGCTCACCCGGACAGGGGACTGAAGCTTTCTTT
CASSPGQGTEAFF
>few|NA|TRBV18|TRBJ2-7
TGTGCCAGCTCCACGGACAGACGACCCTACGAGCAGTACTTC
CASSTDRRPYEQYF
>few|TRBD2|TRBV6-1|TRBJ2-1
TGTGCCAGCAGTCCTACCAGACCGGGACTAGCGGGAGGCCCCTACAATGAGCAGTTCTTC
CASSPTRPGLAGGPYNEQFF
>many|NA|TRBV2|TRBJ2-5
TGTGCCAGCAGTGAAGCGGGAGAGACCCAGTACTTC
CASSEAGETQYF
>many|NA|TRBV12-3/TRBV12-4|TRBJ1-1
TGTGCCAGCAGTTTTCAGGGGAACACTGAAGCTTTCTTT
CASSFQGNTEAFF
>many|TRBD1|TRBV6-1|TRBJ1-2
TGTGCCAGCAGTTCCCGGGACAGGCAAAACTATGGCTACACCTTC
CASSSRDRQNYGYTF
>many|NA|TRBV18|TRBJ1-1
TGTGCCAGCTCACCACCAAGGGCGATTGAAGCTTTCTTT
CASSPPRAIEAFF
>many|NA|TRBV28|TRBJ2-3
TGTGCCAGCAGAGGGGGCGGGATTATAGATACGCAGTATTTT
CASRGGGIIDTQYF
>NA|NA|TRBV14|TRBJ2-5
TGTGCCAGCAGTTCTCAGGGAACATGGGAGACCCAGTACTTC
CASSSQGTWETQYF
>NA|TRBD1|TRBV29-1|TRBJ1-2
TGCAGCGTTCGGGACAGCTTTAAGGGTGGCTACACCTTC
CSVRDSFKGGYTF
>many|TRBD1|TRBV6-1|TRBJ2-7
TGTGCCAGCGACAGGGTTGGGGGAACCGCCTACGAGCAGTACTTC
CASDRVGGTAYEQYF
>many|NA|TRBV7-9|TRBJ2-3
TGTGCCAGCAGCTTACGGGGCGCGGCGGGACACACAGATACGCAGTATTTT
CASSLRGAAGHTDTQYF
>many|TRBD2|TRBV7-2|TRBJ2-5
TGTGCCAGCAGCCTGATAGCGGGAGTGGAAGAGACCCAGTACTTC
CASSLIAGVEETQYF
>NA|TRBD2|TRBV5-1|TRBJ2-5
TGCGCCAGCAGCAACGGACTAGCGGGAGGTGAGACCCAGTACTTC
CASSNGLAGGETQYF
>few|NA|TRBV18|TRBJ2-1
TGTGCCAGCTCCCCGACCGATGCCGATTTGGGCAATGAGCAGTTCTTC
CASSPTDADLGNEQFF
>many|TRBD2|TRBV2|TRBJ2-5
TGTGCCAGCAGTGAGGGACTAGCGGGAGGCACAAGGTTGGAGACCCAGTACTTC
CASSEGLAGGTRLETQYF
>many|TRBD2|TRBV12-3/TRBV12-4|TRBJ2-1
TGTGCCAGCAGCCTCACTAGCGGGAGGGCAAATGAGCAGTTCTTC
CASSLTSGRANEQFF
>many|NA|TRBV7-9|TRBJ2-7
TGTGCCAGCAGCTTAGGGTGGCCTGACGAGCAGTACTTC
CASSLGWPDEQYF
>many|NA|TRBV2|TRBJ1-3
TGTGCCAGCAGTCGCACCGAGAGCTCTGGAAACACCATATATTTT
CASSRTESSGNTIYF
>many|NA|TRBV10-3|TRBJ2-2
TGTGCCATCAGTGATGGGCGAGTGAACACCGGGGAGCTGTTTTTT
CAISDGRVNTGELFF
>NA|TRBD1|TRBV28|TRBJ1-2
TGTGCCAGCAGCATGACAGGGTTATATGGCTACACCTTC
CASSMTGLYGYTF
>many|TRBD1|TRBV20-1|TRBJ2-3
TGCAGTGCTCAGGACAGGGGAAAAGGAGATACGCAGTATTTT
CSAQDRGKGDTQYF
>NA|TRBD1|TRBV3-1|TRBJ1-2
TGTGCCAGCAGGGCTTTGGACAGGGAGAAGGGTGGCTACACCTTC
CASRALDREKGGYTF
>few|NA|TRBV6-1|TRBJ2-7
TGTGCCAGCAGTCGGCGGGGACCCGAGCAGTACTTC
CASSRRGPEQYF
>many|NA|TRBV5-1|TRBJ2-1
TGCGCCAGCAGCCGCCTGGAGTTCAATGAGCAGTTCTTC
CASSRLEFNEQFF
>NA|TRBD1|TRBV6-1|TRBJ1-4
TGTGCCAGCACCTATACAGGGGGCGAAAAACTGTTTTTT
CASTYTGGEKLFF
>few|NA|TRBV9|TRBJ2-1
TGTGCCAGCACAAGGCTAACACCTTACAATGAGCAGTTCTTC
CASTRLTPYNEQFF